This T cell receptor (beta chain) was recorded in a study of beta chain features in type 1 diabetes. The study, taken as a whole, reports: Amplification by PCR could prefer shorter templates, with the same effect in patients and controls. The study found moderately but significantly shorter TCRB CDR3s in all four CD4+ subsets of Type 1 diabetes patients. Naive, central memory and regulatory TCRB repertoires appeared more similar among patients than healthy donors.

Worth noting for this clone: Antigen: not known.

Since all of the isolated RNA was reverse transcribed, expressed TCRB transcripts were what got sequenced. Measured with immunoSEQ multiplex PCR; TCRdb has only the in-frame clones, and not every one. This table holds fewer than 350,000 clones, 14% to 15% found once. V shed 3 bases and J 2 bases; nucleotides not matched to a gene: 9. The CDR3 sequence is 15 residues long. Germline V gives CDR1 SQVTM, CDR2 ANQGSEA. Via CD45RO/CCR7/CD25/CD127/CD95/CD27, cells of the CD4+ naive, central memory, regulatory and stem cell-like memory subsets were sorted. This sequence joins TRBV29-1 and TRBJ2-7, with TRBD2 identical over 8 bases. The receptor comes from a man between 18 and 29 years old with type 1 diabetes. The sequencing sample was made of naive CD4+ T cells from blood. CDR3 residues: CSVDAPSGGTYEQYF. The CDR3 DNA sequence: TGCAGCGTTGATGCTCCCAGCGGGGGAACCTACGAGCAGTACTTC.